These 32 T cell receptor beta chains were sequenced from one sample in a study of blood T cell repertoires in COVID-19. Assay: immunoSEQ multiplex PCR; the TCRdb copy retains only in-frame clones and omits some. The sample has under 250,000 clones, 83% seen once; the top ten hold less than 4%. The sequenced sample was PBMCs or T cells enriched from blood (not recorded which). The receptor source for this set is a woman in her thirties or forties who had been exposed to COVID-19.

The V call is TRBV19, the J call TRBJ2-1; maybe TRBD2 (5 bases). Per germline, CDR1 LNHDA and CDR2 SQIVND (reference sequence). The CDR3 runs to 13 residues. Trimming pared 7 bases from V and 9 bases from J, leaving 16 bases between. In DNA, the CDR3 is TGTGCCAGTACCCAAGGGATAGGGAGTGAGCAGTTCTTC. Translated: CASTQGIGSEQFF.

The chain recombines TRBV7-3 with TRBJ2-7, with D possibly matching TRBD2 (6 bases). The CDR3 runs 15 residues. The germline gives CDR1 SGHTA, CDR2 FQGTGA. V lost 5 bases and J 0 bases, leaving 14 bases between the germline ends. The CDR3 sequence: CASSLGDGSSYEQYF. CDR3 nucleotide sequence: TGTGCCAGCAGCCTAGGGGACGGGAGCTCCTACGAGCAGTACTTC. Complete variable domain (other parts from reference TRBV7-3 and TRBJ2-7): GAGVSQTPSNKVTEKGKYVELRCDPISGHTALYWYRQSLGQGPEFLIYFQGTGAADDSGLPNDRFFAVRPEGSVSTLKIQRTERGDSAVYLCASSLGDGSSYEQYFGPGTRLTVT.

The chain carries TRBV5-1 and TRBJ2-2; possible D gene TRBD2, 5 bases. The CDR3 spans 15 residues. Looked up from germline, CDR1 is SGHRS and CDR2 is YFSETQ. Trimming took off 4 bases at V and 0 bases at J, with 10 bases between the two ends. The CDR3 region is CASSRVGANTGELFF. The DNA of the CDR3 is TGCGCCAGCAGCAGGGTGGGAGCGAACACCGGGGAGCTGTTTTTT. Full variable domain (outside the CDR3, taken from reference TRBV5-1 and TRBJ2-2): KAGVTQTPRYLIKTRGQQVTLSCSPISGHRSVSWYQQTPGQGLQFLFEYFSETQRNKGNFPGRFSGRQFSNSRSEMNVSTLELGDSALYLCASSRVGANTGELFFGEGSRLTVL.

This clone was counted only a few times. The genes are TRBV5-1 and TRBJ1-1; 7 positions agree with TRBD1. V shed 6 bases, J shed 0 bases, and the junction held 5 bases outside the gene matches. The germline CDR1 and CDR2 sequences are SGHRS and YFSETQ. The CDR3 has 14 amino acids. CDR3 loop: CASTEQGLNTEAFF. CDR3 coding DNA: TGCGCCAGCACCGAACAGGGGCTGAACACTGAAGCTTTCTTT.

CDR3 bases: TGTGCCAGCAGCCTCGATTACTCACAGGGGCCCGATGGCTACACCTTC. It encodes CASSLDYSQGPDGYTF. This sequence joins TRBV7-9 and TRBJ1-2; 7 bases line up with TRBD1. This CDR3 comprises 16 residues. Germline V lookup: CDR1 SEHNR, CDR2 FQNEAQ (reference sequence). J was trimmed by 6 bases and V by 5 bases; bases with no gene match: 15.

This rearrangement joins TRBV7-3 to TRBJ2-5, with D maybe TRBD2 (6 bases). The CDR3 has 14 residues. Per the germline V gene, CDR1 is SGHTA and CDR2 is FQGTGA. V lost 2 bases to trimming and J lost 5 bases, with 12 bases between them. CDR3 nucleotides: TGTGCCAGCAGCTTATCTCTAGCGTCCGAGACCCAGTACTTC. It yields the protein CASSLSLASETQYF.

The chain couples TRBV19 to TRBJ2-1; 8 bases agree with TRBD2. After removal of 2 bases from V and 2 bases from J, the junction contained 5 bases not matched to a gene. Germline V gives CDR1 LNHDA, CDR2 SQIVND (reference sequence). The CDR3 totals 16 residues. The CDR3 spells CASSINSGGPYNEQFF. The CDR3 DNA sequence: TGTGCCAGTAGTATAAATTCGGGGGGGCCCTACAATGAGCAGTTCTTC.

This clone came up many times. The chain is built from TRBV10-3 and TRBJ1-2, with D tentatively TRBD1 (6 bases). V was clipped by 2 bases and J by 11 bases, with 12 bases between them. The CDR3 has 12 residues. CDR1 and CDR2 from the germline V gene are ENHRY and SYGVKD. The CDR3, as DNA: TGTGCCATCAGTGAGCTTCAGGGGCGGTACACCTTC. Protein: CAISELQGRYTF.

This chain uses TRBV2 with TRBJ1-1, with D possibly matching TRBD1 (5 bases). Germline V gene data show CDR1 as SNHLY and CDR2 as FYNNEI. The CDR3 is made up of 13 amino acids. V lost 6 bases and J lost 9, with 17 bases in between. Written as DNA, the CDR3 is TGTGCCAGCAGCCGAATGGCATGGGGCCAAGCTTTCTTT. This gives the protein CASSRMAWGQAFF.

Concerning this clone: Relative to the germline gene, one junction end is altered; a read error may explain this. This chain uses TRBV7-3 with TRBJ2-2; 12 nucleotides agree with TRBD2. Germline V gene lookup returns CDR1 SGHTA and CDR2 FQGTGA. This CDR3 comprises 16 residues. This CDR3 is CASSSRTSGNPGELFF. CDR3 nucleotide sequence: TGTGCCAGCAGCTCCCGGACTAGCGGGAACCCCGGGGAGCTGTTTTTT.

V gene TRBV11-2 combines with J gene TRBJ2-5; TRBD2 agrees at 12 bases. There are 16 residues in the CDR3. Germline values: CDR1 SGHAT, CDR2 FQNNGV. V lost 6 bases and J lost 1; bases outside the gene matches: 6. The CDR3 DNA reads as TGTGCCAGCAGACCAACTAGCGGGGGGTTCCAAGAGACCCAGTACTTC. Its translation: CASRPTSGGFQETQYF.

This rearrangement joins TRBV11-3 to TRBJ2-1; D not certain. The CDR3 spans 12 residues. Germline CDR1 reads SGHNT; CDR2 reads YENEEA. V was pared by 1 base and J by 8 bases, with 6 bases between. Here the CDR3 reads CASSLARDEQFF. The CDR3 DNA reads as TGTGCCAGCAGCTTAGCCCGGGATGAGCAGTTCTTC.

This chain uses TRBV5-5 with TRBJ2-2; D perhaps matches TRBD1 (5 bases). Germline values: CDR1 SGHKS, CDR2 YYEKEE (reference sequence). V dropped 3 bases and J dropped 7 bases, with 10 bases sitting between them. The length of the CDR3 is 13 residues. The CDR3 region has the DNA TGTGCCAGCAGCTCTCAGGGCGACGGGGAGCTGTTTTTT. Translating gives CASSSQGDGELFF. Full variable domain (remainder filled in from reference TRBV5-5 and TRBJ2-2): DAGVTQSPTHLIKTRGQQVTLRCSPISGHKSVSWYQQVLGQGPQFIFQYYEKEERGRGNFPDRFSARQFPNYSSELNVNALLLGDSALYLCASSSQGDGELFFGEGSRLTVL.

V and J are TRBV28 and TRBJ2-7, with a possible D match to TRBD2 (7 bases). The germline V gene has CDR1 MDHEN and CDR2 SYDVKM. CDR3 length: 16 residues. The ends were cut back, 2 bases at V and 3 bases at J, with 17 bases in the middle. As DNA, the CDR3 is TGTGCCAGCAGTTTAGGCGGGGGCGAACACCTCTACGAGCAGTACTTC. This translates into CASSLGGGEHLYEQYF.

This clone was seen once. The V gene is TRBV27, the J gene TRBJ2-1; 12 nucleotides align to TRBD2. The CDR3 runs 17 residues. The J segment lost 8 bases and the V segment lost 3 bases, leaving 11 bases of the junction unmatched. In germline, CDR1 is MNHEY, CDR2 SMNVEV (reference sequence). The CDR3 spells CASSFTSGGRMRDEQFF. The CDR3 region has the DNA TGTGCCAGCAGTTTTACTAGCGGGGGGCGAATGAGGGATGAGCAGTTCTTC.

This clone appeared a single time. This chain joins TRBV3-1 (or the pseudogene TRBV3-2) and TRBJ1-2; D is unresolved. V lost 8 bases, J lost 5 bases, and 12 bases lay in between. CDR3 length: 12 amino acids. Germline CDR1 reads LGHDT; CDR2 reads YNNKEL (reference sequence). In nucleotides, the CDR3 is TGTGCCAGCGCCAATTGGAGGTATGGCTACACCTTC. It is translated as CASANWRYGYTF.

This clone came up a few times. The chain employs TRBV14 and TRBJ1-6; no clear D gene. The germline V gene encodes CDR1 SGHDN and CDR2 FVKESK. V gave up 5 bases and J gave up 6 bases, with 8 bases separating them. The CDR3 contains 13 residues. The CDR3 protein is CASSSRGNSPLHF. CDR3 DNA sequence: TGTGCCAGCAGCTCCCGGGGTAATTCACCCCTCCACTTT.

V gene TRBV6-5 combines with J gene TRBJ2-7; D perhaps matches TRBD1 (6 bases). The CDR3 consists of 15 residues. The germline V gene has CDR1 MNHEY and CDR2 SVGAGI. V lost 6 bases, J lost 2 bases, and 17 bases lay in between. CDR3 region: CASRNGPDSTYEQYF. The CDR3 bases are TGTGCCAGCAGGAACGGACCGGACAGCACCTACGAGCAGTACTTC.

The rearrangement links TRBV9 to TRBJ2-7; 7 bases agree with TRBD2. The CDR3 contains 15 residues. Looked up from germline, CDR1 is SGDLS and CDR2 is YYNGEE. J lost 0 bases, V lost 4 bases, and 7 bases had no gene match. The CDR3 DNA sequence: TGTGCCAGCAGCACGGGCGGCGGGAGCTCCTACGAGCAGTACTTC. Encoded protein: CASSTGGGSSYEQYF.

The chain's CDR3 is CASSRGTSGENTGELFF. The CDR3 DNA follows: TGTGCCAGCAGCCGGGGGACTAGCGGGGAGAACACCGGGGAGCTGTTTTTT. This chain joins TRBV4-2 and TRBJ2-2, with 13 positions matching TRBD2. This CDR3 comprises 17 residues. Trimming cost V 4 bases and J 1 base; bases outside gene matches: 3. CDR1 and CDR2 (germline): LGHNA, YNFKEQ.

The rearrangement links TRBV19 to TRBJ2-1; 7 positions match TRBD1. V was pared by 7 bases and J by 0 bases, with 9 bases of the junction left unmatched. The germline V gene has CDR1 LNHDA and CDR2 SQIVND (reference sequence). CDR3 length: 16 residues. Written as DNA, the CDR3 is TGTGCCAGTATGGGGACAGTTCCGAGCTCCTACAATGAGCAGTTCTTC. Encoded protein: CASMGTVPSSYNEQFF.

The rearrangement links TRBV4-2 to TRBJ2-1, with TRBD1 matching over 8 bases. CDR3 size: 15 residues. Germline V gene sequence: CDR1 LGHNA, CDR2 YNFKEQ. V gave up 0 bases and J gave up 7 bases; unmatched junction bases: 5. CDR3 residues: CASSQEDREKNEQFF. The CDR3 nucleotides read TGTGCCAGCAGCCAAGAGGACAGGGAAAAGAATGAGCAGTTCTTC.

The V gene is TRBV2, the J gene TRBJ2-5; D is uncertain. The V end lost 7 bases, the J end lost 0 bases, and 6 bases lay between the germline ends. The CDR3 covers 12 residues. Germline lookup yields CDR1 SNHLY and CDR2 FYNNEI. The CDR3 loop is CASTGYQETQYF. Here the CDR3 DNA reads TGTGCCAGCACAGGATACCAAGAGACCCAGTACTTC.

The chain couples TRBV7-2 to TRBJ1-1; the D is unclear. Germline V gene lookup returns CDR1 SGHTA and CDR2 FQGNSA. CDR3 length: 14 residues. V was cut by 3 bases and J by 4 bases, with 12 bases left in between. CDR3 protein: CASSFGLVSTEAFF. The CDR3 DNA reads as TGTGCCAGCAGCTTCGGTTTAGTGAGCACTGAAGCTTTCTTT. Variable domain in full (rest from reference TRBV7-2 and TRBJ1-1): GAGVSQSPSNKVTEKGKDVELRCDPISGHTALYWYRQSLGQGLEFLIYFQGNSAPDKSGLPSDRFSAERTGGSVSTLTIQRTQQEDSAVYLCASSFGLVSTEAFFGQGTRLTVV.

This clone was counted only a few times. CDR3: CASSFGVYEQYF. Written as DNA, the CDR3 is TGTGCCAGCAGTTTCGGTGTCTACGAGCAGTACTTC. J is TRBJ2-7 and V is TRBV6-2 or TRBV6-3; no reliable D call. V dropped 4 bases and J dropped 3 bases, with 7 bases sitting between them. In germline, CDR1 is MNHEY, CDR2 SVGEGT. The CDR3 has 12 residues.

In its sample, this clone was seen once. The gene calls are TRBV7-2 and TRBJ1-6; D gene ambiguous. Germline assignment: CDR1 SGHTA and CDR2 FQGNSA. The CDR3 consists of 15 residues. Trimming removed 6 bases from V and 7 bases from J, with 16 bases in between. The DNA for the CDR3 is TGTGCCAGCAGAAAAGAGGCAGAGGCGAATTCACCCCTCCACTTT. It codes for CASRKEAEANSPLHF.

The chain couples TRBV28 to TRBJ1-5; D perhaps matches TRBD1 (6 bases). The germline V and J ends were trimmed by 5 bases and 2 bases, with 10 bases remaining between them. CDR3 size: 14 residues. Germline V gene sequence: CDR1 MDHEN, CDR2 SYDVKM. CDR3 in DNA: TGTGCCAGCAGTCCCCGACAGGGCAATCAGCCCCAGCATTTT. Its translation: CASSPRQGNQPQHF.

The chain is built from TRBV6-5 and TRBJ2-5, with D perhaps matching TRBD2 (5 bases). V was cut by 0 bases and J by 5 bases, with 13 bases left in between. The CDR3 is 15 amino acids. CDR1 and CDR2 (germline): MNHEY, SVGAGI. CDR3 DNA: TGTGCCAGCAGTTACTCGAGGCCGGGGTCGGAGACCCAGTACTTC. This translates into CASSYSRPGSETQYF.

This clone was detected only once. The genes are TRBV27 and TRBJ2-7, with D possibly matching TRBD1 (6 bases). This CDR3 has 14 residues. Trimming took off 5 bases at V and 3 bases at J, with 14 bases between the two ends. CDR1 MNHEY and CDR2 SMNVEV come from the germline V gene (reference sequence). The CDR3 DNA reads TGTGCCAGCAGTGACAGGCCTTTATACTACGAGCAGTACTTC. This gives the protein CASSDRPLYYEQYF.

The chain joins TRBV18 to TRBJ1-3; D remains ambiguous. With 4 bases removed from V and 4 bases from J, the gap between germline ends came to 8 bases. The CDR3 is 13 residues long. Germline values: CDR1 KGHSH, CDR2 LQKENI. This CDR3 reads CASSQAEGNTIYF. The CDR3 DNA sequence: TGTGCCAGCTCACAAGCGGAGGGAAACACCATATATTTT. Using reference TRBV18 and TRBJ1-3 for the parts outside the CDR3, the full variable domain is NAGVMQNPRHLVRRRGQEARLRCSPMKGHSHVYWYRQLPEEGLKFMVYLQKENIIDESGMPKERFSAEFPKEGPSILRIQQVVRGDSAAYFCASSQAEGNTIYFGEGSWLTVV.

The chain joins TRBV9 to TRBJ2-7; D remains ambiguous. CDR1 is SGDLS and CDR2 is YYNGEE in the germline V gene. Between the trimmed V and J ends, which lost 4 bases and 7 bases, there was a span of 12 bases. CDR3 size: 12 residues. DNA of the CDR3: TGTGCCAGCAGCCACAACTACGAGGAGCAGTACTTC. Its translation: CASSHNYEEQYF.

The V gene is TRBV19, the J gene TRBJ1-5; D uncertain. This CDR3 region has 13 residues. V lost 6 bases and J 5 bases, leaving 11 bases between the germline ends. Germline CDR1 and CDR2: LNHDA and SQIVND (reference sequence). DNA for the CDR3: TGTGCCAGTAGCCCCTCCCTTGATCAGCCCCAGCATTTT. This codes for CASSPSLDQPQHF.